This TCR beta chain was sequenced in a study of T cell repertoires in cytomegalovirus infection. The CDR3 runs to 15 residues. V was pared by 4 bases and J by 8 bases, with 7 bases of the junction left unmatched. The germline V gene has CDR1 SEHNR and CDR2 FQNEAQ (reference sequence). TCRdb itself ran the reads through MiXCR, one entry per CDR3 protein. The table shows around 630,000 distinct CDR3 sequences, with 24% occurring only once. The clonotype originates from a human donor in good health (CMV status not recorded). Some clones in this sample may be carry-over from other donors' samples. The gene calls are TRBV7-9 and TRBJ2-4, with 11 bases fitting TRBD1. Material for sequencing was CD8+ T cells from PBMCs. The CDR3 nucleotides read TGTGCCAGCAGCTGGGGACAGGGGGACGGGGACATTCAGTACTTC. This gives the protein CASSWGQGDGDIQYF.